This TCR beta chain was retrieved from a study of cytomegalovirus exposure and HLA in healthy donors. Turning to the study itself: A prior analysis found 117 million unique TCR beta sequences from 150 million to 200 million T cells. Study-wide results and limits: Later analysis showed TCR association rates varying by HLA locus, highest for DRB1 and lowest for HLA-C. The availability of immune exposure information extended only to CMV serostatus.

In germline, CDR1 is SNHLY, CDR2 FYNNEI. Unmatched junction bases numbered 9, after V lost 1 base and J lost 4 bases. The CDR3 runs 16 residues. Of note for this clone: Its antigen is undetermined.

The PCR ran on 60 Vbeta and 13 Jbeta primers. Data came from immunoSEQ multiplex PCR; TCRdb stores just in-frame clones and leaves some out. This sample has about 140,000 clones, with around three quarters found just once. This rearrangement joins TRBV2 to TRBJ1-1; 7 bases match TRBD1. The sequenced material came from PBMCs. The TCR sequence derives from a woman in her thirties or forties in good health and CMV-seronegative. The CDR3 loop reads CASSEGHRGGSTEAFF. The CDR3 nucleotides read TGTGCCAGCAGTGAAGGGCACAGGGGAGGTAGCACTGAAGCTTTCTTT.